The 7 T cell receptor beta chains given below trace back to one sample, sequenced in a study of cytomegalovirus exposure and HLA in healthy donors. PCR amplification relied on 60 Vbeta primers (plus 13 Jbeta primers). The assay was immunoSEQ multiplex PCR, and TCRdb's table has in-frame clones only and misses some. The data show about 130,000 clones, around two thirds seen once. Sequences were obtained from PBMCs. The receptors stem from a man aged 55 to 70 in good health and CMV-seropositive.

This chain connects TRBV28 to TRBJ1-5; a possible D gene is TRBD1 (5 bases). Trimming left V 5 bases short and J 4 bases short, with 12 bases between. CDR1 MDHEN and CDR2 SYDVKM come from the germline V gene. This CDR3 contains 14 residues. The CDR3 region has the DNA TGTGCCAGCAGTATGGCAGGGATAAATCAGCCCCAGCATTTT. It encodes CASSMAGINQPQHF.

In its sample, this clone was seen once. The V gene is TRBV5-4, the J gene TRBJ2-1; D gene unclear. CDR1 and CDR2 (germline): SGHNT, YYREEE (reference sequence). The CDR3 length is 16 residues. V lost 0 bases, J lost 0 bases, and 10 bases lay in between. This chain's CDR3 is CASSLGLVSSYNEQFF. DNA of the CDR3: TGTGCCAGCAGCTTGGGACTGGTTAGCTCCTACAATGAGCAGTTCTTC.

V and J are TRBV28 and TRBJ2-7; 7 nucleotides align to TRBD1. V shed 7 bases, J shed 1 base, and the junction held 7 bases outside the gene matches. This CDR3 has 14 amino acids. The germline gives CDR1 MDHEN, CDR2 SYDVKM. The CDR3 bases are TGTGCCAGCATTAACAGGGGAGTTTCCTACGAGCAGTACTTC. Amino acid sequence: CASINRGVSYEQYF.

The gene calls are TRBV18 and TRBJ2-6; TRBD1 matches at 7 bases. The V gene's germline CDR1 is KGHSH and CDR2 LQKENI. V dropped 3 bases and J dropped 6; count of bases not matched to a gene: 14. The CDR3 spans 18 residues. This chain's CDR3 is CASSPAIYGQVTANVLTF. Written as DNA, the CDR3 is TGTGCCAGCTCACCTGCTATTTATGGACAGGTCACGGCCAACGTCCTGACTTTC.

This clone was counted a few times. CDR3 residues: CASRERLAGGTQYF. In DNA form, the CDR3 reads TGCGCCAGCAGAGAACGACTAGCGGGGGGTACGCAGTATTTT. This sequence joins TRBV10-1 and TRBJ2-3; 13 bases match TRBD2. The CDR3 is 14 amino acids. Unmatched junction bases numbered 5, after V lost 6 bases and J lost 8 bases. Germline CDR1 is WNHNN and CDR2 is SYGVQD (reference sequence).

Only a few counts were recorded for this clone. This chain uses TRBV7-9 with TRBJ1-1; tentatively, D is TRBD1 (5 bases). CDR3 length: 15 amino acids. Per the germline V gene, CDR1 is SEHNR and CDR2 is FQNEAQ (reference sequence). V gave up 3 bases and J gave up 4 bases, with 15 bases separating them. The CDR3 here is CASSFGAPGGTEAFF. The CDR3 DNA reads TGTGCCAGCAGCTTTGGAGCCCCGGGGGGCACTGAAGCTTTCTTT.

Only a few counts were recorded for this clone. The chain carries TRBV6-1 and TRBJ2-7, with 8 bases fitting TRBD2. The germline V gene has CDR1 MNHNS and CDR2 SASEGT. This CDR3 region has 15 residues. V lost 1 base to trimming and J lost 2 bases; unmatched junction nucleotides: 4. DNA for the CDR3: TGTGCCAGCAGTGAAGGTCGGGGGGGGACCTACGAGCAGTACTTC. This sequence encodes CASSEGRGGTYEQYF.